Shown below are 3 T cell receptor beta chains from a single sample sequenced in a study of shared clonotypes between healthy human individuals. Some clones are missing from TCRdb's copy, which holds only in-frame ones; the method was immunoSEQ multiplex PCR. The table has approximately 1,500,000 clones, roughly 96% seen once; the top ten hold over 1%. The material sequenced was naive CD4+ T cells sorted from blood. Subset meaning: CD45RA+ positively selected. These receptors were collected from a young man in good health.

The chain couples TRBV2 to TRBJ2-7; D might be TRBD1 (5 bases). This CDR3 is built from 15 residues. Germline CDR1 and CDR2: SNHLY and FYNNEI. V was shortened by 3 bases and J by 0 bases, with 12 bases between the two germline ends. The CDR3 region is CASSDQGRSSYEQYF. The CDR3, as DNA: TGTGCCAGCAGTGATCAGGGCCGCAGCTCCTACGAGCAGTACTTC.

V gene TRBV18 combines with J gene TRBJ2-5; possibly TRBD1 for D (5 bases). This CDR3 has 15 amino acids. Trimming shortened V by 3 bases and J by 5 bases, and 16 bases separated the two germline ends. Germline CDR1 and CDR2: KGHSH and LQKENI. DNA for the CDR3: TGTGCCAGCTCACCCTCCCTGCAGGGTTGGGAGACCCAGTACTTC. Encoded protein: CASSPSLQGWETQYF.

The chain links TRBV7-9 to TRBJ2-2; TRBD2 matches 7 bases. The V segment lost 11 bases and the J segment 2 bases; nucleotides outside the gene matches: 11. This CDR3 comprises 15 residues. Looked up from germline, CDR1 is SEHNR and CDR2 is FQNEAQ (reference sequence). The CDR3: CAAVESSGNTGELFF. The CDR3, as DNA: TGTGCCGCGGTGGAATCTAGCGGTAACACCGGGGAGCTGTTTTTT.